The next 2 T cell receptor beta chains were all read from a single sample in a study of PD-L1 blockade in urothelial cancer. Data came from immunoSEQ multiplex PCR; TCRdb stores just in-frame clones and leaves some out. Altogether some 41,000 clones are present, about 87% being singletons, with the ten largest covering less than 4%. The material was PBMCs, obtained around atezolizumab (anti-PD-L1) treatment. The receptor set was obtained from a man at least 80 years old with urothelial cancer.

This clone occurred once. This sequence joins TRBV5-1 and TRBJ2-1; 11 positions match TRBD1. V was pared by 4 bases and J by 9 bases, with 15 bases of the junction left unmatched. The germline V gene encodes CDR1 SGHRS and CDR2 YFSETQ. The CDR3 is 17 residues long. CDR3 loop: CASSQQGTGGLVAEQFF. The CDR3, as DNA: TGCGCCAGCAGCCAGCAGGGGACAGGGGGACTAGTGGCTGAGCAGTTCTTC.

This chain joins TRBV29-1 and TRBJ1-5, with D possibly TRBD1 on 6 matching bases. V was cut by 7 bases and J by 4 bases, with 14 bases left in between. The germline V gene encodes CDR1 SQVTM and CDR2 ANQGSEA. The CDR3 has 13 amino acids. The CDR3: CSASGAENQPQHF. CDR3 DNA sequence: TGCAGCGCTTCAGGGGCGGAGAATCAGCCCCAGCATTTT.